Shown below are 19 T cell receptor beta chains from a single sample sequenced in a study of metastatic and nonmetastatic thyroid tumors (dated by TCRdb to about 2020). No patient had received any treatment before thyroid surgery. The library was built by means of PCR. The reads were generated on an Illumina HiSeq 4000. TCRdb applied fastp at Q25 and MiXCR to the public reads, then kept only in-frame beta chains. The table for this sample lists 10,000 to 15,000 clones; 25% to 35% of them were counted only once. The top ten clones comprise 9% to 15% of the sample. Sequenced material: tumor tissue. These receptors originate from a female donor with papillary thyroid cancer or a benign thyroid nodule (not recorded which). Some clones in this sample may be carry-over from other donors' samples.

In this sample, this clone turned up many times. The rearrangement links TRBV7-8 to TRBJ2-7, with 11 nucleotides matching TRBD1. V dropped 5 bases and J dropped 2; count of bases not matched to a gene: 5. The CDR3 totals 15 residues. Germline values: CDR1 SGHVS, CDR2 FQNEAQ. Here the CDR3 DNA reads TGTGCCAGCAGCCAAGGGACAGGGGGTACCTACGAGCAGTACTTC. Its protein is CASSQGTGGTYEQYF.

This clone occurred a few times. The chain combines TRBV6-2 or TRBV6-3 with TRBJ2-1; the D is unclear. V was shortened by 1 base and J by 2 bases, with 12 bases between the two germline ends. The germline V gene has CDR1 MNHEY and CDR2 SVGEGT. This CDR3 is built from 16 residues. Written as DNA, the CDR3 is TGTGCCAGCAGTTACTGGTGGGTCGCGACCTACAATGAGCAGTTCTTC. Its protein product is CASSYWWVATYNEQFF.

This clone occurred a few times. CDR3 amino acids: CASSDLDNYEQYF. CDR3 in DNA: TGTGCCAGCAGCGACCTGGACAACTACGAGCAGTACTTC. V gene TRBV27 combines with J gene TRBJ2-7; possible D gene TRBD1, 5 bases. V dropped 6 bases and J dropped 3 bases, with 12 bases sitting between them. CDR1 and CDR2 (germline): MNHEY, SMNVEV (reference sequence). The CDR3 covers 13 residues.

About this clone itself: Germline and junction disagree at one end, which may indicate a read error. The gene calls are TRBV12-3 or TRBV12-4 and TRBJ1-3; D might be TRBD1 (6 bases). This CDR3 has 14 residues. The CDR3 DNA is TGTGCCAGCACCAGGACAGACTCTGGAAAAACCATATATTTT. Its translation: CASTRTDSGKTIYF.

This clone was seen a handful of times. This chain connects TRBV19 to TRBJ2-3; 9 bases map to TRBD1. Unmatched junction bases numbered 4, after V lost 6 bases and J lost 3 bases. The CDR3 is 14 amino acids. Germline-derived CDR1 and CDR2 are LNHDA and SQIVND (reference sequence). This CDR3 reads CASRPGQGTDTQYF. DNA of the CDR3: TGTGCCAGTAGGCCGGGACAGGGAACAGATACGCAGTATTTT.

This clone was counted a few times. V gene TRBV6-1 combines with J gene TRBJ2-7; D is perhaps TRBD2 (5 bases). Germline CDR1 and CDR2: MNHNS and SASEGT. V lost 6 bases, J lost 3 bases, and 15 bases lay in between. The CDR3 extends over 14 amino acids. CDR3 loop: CASRFGVPIYEQYF. The CDR3 nucleotides are TGTGCCAGCAGATTCGGGGTTCCTATCTACGAGCAGTACTTC.

The chain couples TRBV5-6 to TRBJ2-7; the D gene is possibly TRBD1 (5 bases). This CDR3 has 11 residues. V was trimmed by 4 bases and J by 7 bases, leaving 9 bases between them. Germline CDR1 is SGHDT and CDR2 is YYEEEE. The CDR3 bases are TGTGCCAGCAGCGGGGCAGAGGAGCAGTACTTC. Its translation is CASSGAEEQYF.

The V call is TRBV6-1, the J call TRBJ2-1, with no clear D. Trimming took off 8 bases at V and 9 bases at J, with 20 bases between the two ends. CDR1 is MNHNS, CDR2 SASEGT, per germline. CDR3 size: 14 residues. The chain's CDR3 is CASSPAPYTSEQFF. For the CDR3, the DNA is TGTGCCAGCTCCCCGGCCCCCTACACCAGTGAGCAGTTCTTC.

This chain joins TRBV4-1 and TRBJ1-2; D uncertain. The CDR3 is 14 amino acids. Trimming removed 0 bases from V and 11 bases from J, with 16 bases in between. The germline gives CDR1 MGHRA, CDR2 YSYEKL. The CDR3 sequence is CASSQEREGIGYTF. In DNA form, the CDR3 reads TGCGCCAGCAGCCAAGAACGGGAGGGAATCGGGTACACCTTC.

This clone was detected a few times. The rearrangement uses TRBV28 and TRBJ2-7; 7 nucleotides match TRBD1. This CDR3 comprises 15 residues. V shed 3 bases and J 3 bases; nucleotides not matched to a gene: 8. Germline V gene lookup returns CDR1 MDHEN and CDR2 SYDVKM. CDR3 bases: TGTGCCAGCAGTTTTCAAACTAGGGGGCACTACGAGCAGTACTTC. This gives the protein CASSFQTRGHYEQYF.

The rearrangement uses TRBV30 and TRBJ2-1; D remains ambiguous. The CDR3 has 13 residues. The germline CDR1 and CDR2 sequences are GTSNPN and SVGIG (reference sequence). V was clipped by 2 bases and J by 9 bases, with 14 bases between them. The CDR3 reads CAWSSTPDSEQFF. The CDR3 DNA reads TGTGCCTGGAGTTCTACCCCAGATAGTGAGCAGTTCTTC.

This clone was counted between two and nine times. This chain joins TRBV28 and TRBJ2-3; D gene ambiguous. The CDR3 is 13 residues long. Germline V gene data show CDR1 as MDHEN and CDR2 as SYDVKM. The ends were cut back, 3 bases at V and 8 bases at J, with 12 bases in the middle. CDR3 in DNA: TGTGCCAGCAGTTTGCGCGGCCCAGGTACGCAGTATTTT. Its translation: CASSLRGPGTQYF.

The V gene is TRBV19, the J gene TRBJ2-7; D assignment may be TRBD1 or TRBD2 (5 bases each). Looked up from germline, CDR1 is LNHDA and CDR2 is SQIVND (reference sequence). The CDR3 runs to 12 residues. V was clipped by 7 bases and J by 13 bases, with 20 bases between them. The CDR3 nucleotides read TGTGCCAGTATTGGGGGAGTCGGGGAGTATTACTTC. Translated: CASIGGVGEYYF. The full variable domain, completed using reference TRBV19 and TRBJ2-7, is DGGITQSPKYLFRKEGQNVTLSCEQNLNHDAMYWYRQDPGQGLRLIYYSQIVNDFQKGDIAEGYSVSREKKESFPLTVTSAQKNPTAFYLCASIGGVGEYYFGPGTRLTVT.

The sample holds many counts of this clone. CDR3 loop: CASSPSLYNEQFF. The CDR3 DNA reads TGTGCCAGCAGCCCGTCCCTTTACAATGAGCAGTTCTTC. This chain connects TRBV3-1 to TRBJ2-1; D is unclear. Trimming shortened V by 4 bases and J by 4 bases, and 8 bases separated the two germline ends. Germline V gives CDR1 LGHDT, CDR2 YNNKEL (reference sequence). This CDR3 region has 13 residues.

This clone was observed many times. The V and J genes are TRBV6-4 and TRBJ2-3, with 12 bases fitting TRBD2. This CDR3 is built from 19 residues. CDR1 and CDR2 from the germline V gene are MRHNA and SNTAGT. With V trimmed by 6 bases and J by 3 bases, 16 bases remained unmatched. CDR3 in DNA: TGTGCCAGCAGGTCCCGCGGACTAGCGGGAATCTTATCAACAGATACGCAGTATTTT. This encodes CASRSRGLAGILSTDTQYF.

This clone appeared a single time. The CDR3 DNA sequence: TGCGCCAGCAGCTTGGGGGTCATACATGTAAATTCACCCCTCCACTTT. It is translated as CASSLGVIHVNSPLHF. V gene TRBV5-1 combines with J gene TRBJ1-6; D call uncertain. Germline values: CDR1 SGHRS, CDR2 YFSETQ. V was trimmed by 0 bases and J by 7 bases, leaving 14 bases between them. The CDR3 contains 16 residues.

The V and J genes are TRBV12-3 or TRBV12-4 and TRBJ2-7; D is tentatively TRBD1 or TRBD2 (5 bases each). The CDR3 contains 12 residues. V was shortened by 8 bases and J by 2 bases, with 10 bases between the two germline ends. The CDR3: CASRGGAYEQYF. Written as DNA, the CDR3 is TGTGCCAGCCGTGGGGGTGCCTACGAGCAGTACTTC.

This clone was observed many times. V gene TRBV10-3 combines with J gene TRBJ1-5; D not certain. Germline CDR1 is ENHRY and CDR2 is SYGVKD. V was trimmed by 0 bases and J by 4 bases, leaving 4 bases between them. This CDR3 is built from 13 residues. CDR3 region: CAISESTNQPQHF. CDR3 sequence (DNA): TGTGCCATCAGTGAGTCGACAAATCAGCCCCAGCATTTT.

In its sample, this clone was seen a few times. This chain links TRBV19 with TRBJ2-1; 10 bases match TRBD1. Per the germline V gene, CDR1 is LNHDA and CDR2 is SQIVND (reference sequence). This CDR3 comprises 14 residues. The V segment lost 10 bases and the J segment 5 bases; nucleotides outside the gene matches: 8. The chain's CDR3 is CAISLGTGDNEQFF. In DNA form, the CDR3 reads TGTGCCATTAGCCTTGGGACAGGGGACAATGAGCAGTTCTTC.